This T cell receptor (beta chain) comes out of a study of T cells after somatic rescue of genetic block. CDR3 length: 13 amino acids. Germline CDR1 and CDR2: WSHSY and SAAADI. With V trimmed by 8 bases and J by 8 bases, 8 bases remained unmatched. Clones were sequenced by immunoSEQ multiplex PCR, and TCRdb holds only the in-frame ones, with some missing. The sample holds 67,000 or so clones, roughly 91% seen once. The chain has TRBV10-2 and TRBJ1-4; 7 nucleotides match TRBD1. This clonotype was obtained from a man younger than 40. The sequenced material came from peripheral blood mononuclear cells (PBMCs). DNA for the CDR3: TGCGCCAGCGGCGGGACAGTAGAGGAAAAACTGTTTTTT. Its translation: CASGGTVEEKLFF.